The 20 T cell receptor beta chains listed next were all sequenced from one sample in a study of PD-L1 blockade in urothelial cancer. As for time point: peripheral blood 6 weeks after treatment start. Assay used: immunoSEQ multiplex PCR; TCRdb lists only in-frame clones, some missing. The table lists about 120,000 clones, 91% of them singletons. The material was PBMCs, obtained around atezolizumab (anti-PD-L1) treatment. Every receptor here comes from a man aged 55-75 years with urothelial cancer.

This clone is a singleton in its sample. The chain has TRBV7-8 and TRBJ2-3; 13 bases are a match to TRBD2. CDR1 SGHVS and CDR2 FQNEAQ come from the germline V gene. V was clipped by 5 bases and J by 6 bases; unmatched bases: 8. The CDR3 is made up of 16 amino acids. The CDR3 DNA reads TGTGCCAGCAGCCCTACTAGCGGGGGGGCCAGGGATACGCAGTATTTT. Translation gives CASSPTSGGARDTQYF.

The chain is built from TRBV2 and TRBJ2-7; 7 bases are a match to TRBD1. With 9 bases clipped from V and 0 bases from J, the junction kept 5 bases outside the gene matches. Germline V gene sequence: CDR1 SNHLY, CDR2 FYNNEI. The CDR3 loop spans 13 amino acids. This chain's CDR3 is CASLRGSSYEQYF. The DNA for the CDR3 is TGTGCCAGTCTCAGGGGGAGCTCCTACGAGCAGTACTTC.

The chain recombines TRBV7-2 with TRBJ2-5, with D possibly being TRBD2 (6 bases). The ends were cut back, 5 bases at V and 0 bases at J, with 10 bases in the middle. CDR1 is SGHTA, CDR2 FQGNSA, per germline. The CDR3 is 14 residues long. DNA of the CDR3: TGTGCCAGCAGCCTGGCGGGACACCAAGAGACCCAGTACTTC. This codes for CASSLAGHQETQYF.

The chain uses TRBV6-5 and TRBJ2-1; 7 bases fit TRBD1. Looked up from germline, CDR1 is MNHEY and CDR2 is SVGAGI. V was clipped by 6 bases and J by 6 bases; unmatched bases: 5. There are 13 residues in the CDR3. The CDR3 nucleotides are TGTGCCAGCAGGATAGCAGGGGGCAATGAGCAGTTCTTC. Its translation: CASRIAGGNEQFF.

This clone was observed a single time. V gene TRBV13 combines with J gene TRBJ2-5; maybe TRBD1 (5 bases). The CDR3 extends over 13 amino acids. V was shortened by 2 bases and J by 6 bases, with 10 bases between the two germline ends. The germline V gene encodes CDR1 PRHDT and CDR2 FYEKMQ (reference sequence). The chain's CDR3 is CASSLPREQTQYF. The CDR3 coding sequence is TGTGCCAGCAGCTTACCCAGGGAACAGACCCAGTACTTC.

This rearrangement joins TRBV6-6 to TRBJ2-7; TRBD2 agrees at 12 bases. The CDR3 sequence is 16 residues long. Germline V gene data show CDR1 as MNHNY and CDR2 as SVGAGI (reference sequence). Losses at the gene ends were 10 bases for V and 4 bases for J; bases not matched to a gene: 14. DNA for the CDR3: TGTGCCACACGAGGGCGGAATGGACTAGCGGGATACGAGCAGTACTTC. Amino acid sequence: CATRGRNGLAGYEQYF.

The chain is built from TRBV30 and TRBJ2-1, with TRBD2 matching over 13 bases. Germline assignment: CDR1 GTSNPN and CDR2 SVGIG (reference sequence). The V gene end was trimmed by 4 bases and the J gene end by 5 bases; junction bases not matched to a gene: 8. This CDR3 has 16 residues. CDR3 residues: CAWTTSGGAWDNEQFF. CDR3 in DNA: TGTGCCTGGACCACTAGCGGGGGGGCCTGGGACAATGAGCAGTTCTTC. Drawing the rest from reference TRBV30 and TRBJ2-1, the complete variable domain is SQTIHQWPATLVQPVGSPLSLECTVEGTSNPNLYWYRQAAGRGLQLLFYSVGIGQISSEVPQNLSASRPQDRQFILSSKKLLLSDSGFYLCAWTTSGGAWDNEQFFGPGTRLTVL.

DNA of the CDR3: TGTGCCTGGAGTGTCGGTATAACGGGGAATCAGCCCCAGCATTTT. Translation gives CAWSVGITGNQPQHF. The chain uses TRBV30 and TRBJ1-5; D call uncertain. V lost 0 bases, J lost 4 bases, and 13 bases lay in between. The CDR3 has 15 residues. Germline-derived CDR1 and CDR2 are GTSNPN and SVGIG (reference sequence).

This chain uses TRBV6-5 with TRBJ1-5; D is possibly TRBD1 (5 bases). This CDR3 has 12 amino acids. The germline V gene encodes CDR1 MNHEY and CDR2 SVGAGI. Deletions cut 0 bases from V and 9 bases from J, with 6 bases between. The CDR3 loop is CASSYSQGPQHF. For the CDR3, the DNA is TGTGCCAGCAGTTACTCCCAGGGGCCCCAGCATTTT.

The V gene is TRBV28, the J gene TRBJ2-7; unclear D gene. The CDR3 sequence is 11 residues long. V lost 3 bases to trimming and J lost 4 bases, with 4 bases between them. Germline V lookup: CDR1 MDHEN, CDR2 SYDVKM. CDR3 bases: TGTGCCAGCAGTTTGACTTACGAGCAGTACTTC. Residues: CASSLTYEQYF.

The chain has TRBV7-6 and TRBJ2-1, with TRBD2 identical over 10 bases. The germline CDR1 and CDR2 sequences are SGHVS and FNYEAQ. V shed 1 base, J shed 5 bases, and the junction held 8 bases outside the gene matches. CDR3 length equals 17 residues. CDR3 residues: CASSLGGRTSGNNEQFF. In nucleotides, the CDR3 is TGTGCCAGCAGCTTAGGGGGGAGGACTAGCGGTAACAATGAGCAGTTCTTC.

The rearrangement joins TRBV29-1 to TRBJ2-3; 10 bases match TRBD2. Germline assignment: CDR1 SQVTM and CDR2 ANQGSEA. V shed 7 bases, J shed 5 bases, and the junction held 6 bases outside the gene matches. This CDR3 spans 13 amino acids. The CDR3 here is CSASGSMGDTQYF. The CDR3 DNA reads TGCAGCGCTAGCGGGAGTATGGGAGATACGCAGTATTTT.

The chain couples TRBV6-1 to TRBJ1-2; tentative D call: TRBD1 (5 bases). V lost 1 base and J lost 4, with 7 bases in between. The CDR3 loop spans 13 amino acids. Germline CDR1 MNHNS, CDR2 SASEGT. The CDR3 loop is CASSEGQGYGYTF. In nucleotides, the CDR3 is TGTGCCAGCAGTGAAGGCCAGGGCTATGGCTACACCTTC.

The V gene is TRBV7-9, the J gene TRBJ2-1, with 10 bases matching TRBD2. Trimming at V came to 6 bases and at J to 10 bases, leaving 6 bases not matched to a gene. The germline V gene has CDR1 SEHNR and CDR2 FQNEAQ (reference sequence). This CDR3 has 13 residues. The CDR3 DNA is TGTGCCAGCAGACCTAGCGGGAGTGGCGAGCAGTTCTTC. Its protein is CASRPSGSGEQFF.

This clone showed up just once. Here the CDR3 DNA reads TGCGCCAGCAGCTTGGCCAGACAGCTCCCCGTAAGGAATCAGCCCCAGCATTTT. Translation gives CASSLARQLPVRNQPQHF. This chain uses TRBV5-1 with TRBJ1-5, with D possibly being TRBD1 (5 bases). Germline CDR1 reads SGHRS; CDR2 reads YFSETQ. The V end lost 0 bases, the J end lost 4 bases, and 20 bases lay between the germline ends. CDR3 length: 18 amino acids.

Only one count was recorded for this clone. The chain carries TRBV5-1 and TRBJ2-1; D not certain. The CDR3 totals 13 residues. With 4 bases removed from V and 8 bases from J, the gap between germline ends came to 13 bases. The germline V gene encodes CDR1 SGHRS and CDR2 YFSETQ. CDR3 loop: CASSPWSSDEQFF. The CDR3 nucleotides read TGCGCCAGCAGCCCATGGAGTTCCGATGAGCAGTTCTTC.

The genes are TRBV11-2 and TRBJ2-6; D not resolved. CDR1 SGHAT and CDR2 FQNNGV come from the germline V gene. This CDR3 has 14 amino acids. The V end lost 7 bases, the J end lost 0 bases, and 7 bases lay between the germline ends. CDR3: CASNLGSGANVLTF. The CDR3 coding sequence is TGTGCCAGCAACCTCGGCTCTGGGGCCAACGTCCTGACTTTC.

This clone appeared a single time. The chain recombines TRBV19 with TRBJ1-4; D remains unclear. Germline CDR1 LNHDA, CDR2 SQIVND (reference sequence). V shed 6 bases and J shed 0 bases, with 11 bases lying between them. The CDR3 extends over 15 amino acids. The CDR3 region is CASSGLGATNEKLFF. The CDR3 region has the DNA TGTGCCAGTAGCGGCCTCGGGGCAACTAATGAAAAACTGTTTTTT.

V usage is TRBV7-8 and J usage is TRBJ2-7; TRBD1 aligns across 7 bases. J lost 2 bases, V lost 5 bases, and 3 bases had no gene match. In germline, CDR1 is SGHVS, CDR2 FQNEAQ. The CDR3 contains 13 residues. CDR3 DNA: TGTGCCAGCAGCCCGGGACAGACCTACGAGCAGTACTTC. Its protein is CASSPGQTYEQYF.

The chain combines TRBV5-1 with TRBJ2-2; 7 bases map to TRBD2. This CDR3 is built from 15 residues. The trim removed 1 base at V and 5 bases at J, leaving 5 bases unmatched. The germline V gene has CDR1 SGHRS and CDR2 YFSETQ. CDR3 in amino acids: CASSLQSGGTGELFF. DNA for the CDR3: TGCGCCAGCAGCTTGCAATCGGGAGGTACCGGGGAGCTGTTTTTT.